The rows below give T cell receptor beta chains drawn from one sample of a study of naive and memory T cell subsets. One entry per CDR3 protein, called by TCRdb with MiXCR from the UMI-ligation and nested PCR reads. The sample holds about 160,000 distinct CDR3 sequences; roughly 20% are singletons and the top ten take 0.11%. The sequenced material came from naive CD4+ T cells from blood. The receptors come from a human donor in good health. Each CDR3 is given with its conserved first and last residue. The order of the fields is V gene, J gene, D gene, clone size, CDR3 protein, CDR3 DNA. D genes are given only for firm matches. Part of the rows lack a size; the others show once, few, many or a class for expanded clones.

V gene: TRBV14
J gene: TRBJ2-5
D gene: -
clone size: -
CDR3 protein: CASSERRTSGQETQYF
CDR3 DNA: TGTGCCAGCAGCGAGAGGCGAACCTCGGGTCAAGAGACCCAGTACTTC

V gene: TRBV29-1
J gene: TRBJ2-7
D gene: -
clone size: many
CDR3 protein: CSVASRNRDSYEQYF
CDR3 DNA: TGCAGCGTTGCTTCGAGGAATCGGGACTCCTACGAGCAGTACTTC

V gene: TRBV6-2/TRBV6-3
J gene: TRBJ1-1
D gene: -
clone size: few
CDR3 protein: CASSYSWTEAFF
CDR3 DNA: TGTGCCAGCAGTTACTCATGGACTGAAGCTTTCTTT

V gene: TRBV5-4
J gene: TRBJ1-2
D gene: -
clone size: few
CDR3 protein: CASTLDNGDPGYTF
CDR3 DNA: TGTGCCAGCACCCTTGATAACGGGGATCCTGGCTACACCTTC

V gene: TRBV3-1
J gene: TRBJ2-7
D gene: -
clone size: few
CDR3 protein: CASSQVEGGEQYF
CDR3 DNA: TGTGCCAGCAGCCAAGTGGAAGGGGGCGAGCAGTACTTC

V gene: TRBV7-2
J gene: TRBJ2-4
D gene: -
clone size: -
CDR3 protein: CASSLGWPGGDIQYF
CDR3 DNA: TGTGCCAGCAGCTTAGGGTGGCCAGGAGGAGACATTCAGTACTTC

V gene: TRBV28
J gene: TRBJ2-4
D gene: -
clone size: -
CDR3 protein: CASSFSGGSSKNIQYF
CDR3 DNA: TGTGCCAGCAGTTTTTCCGGGGGCTCATCCAAAAACATTCAGTACTTC

V gene: TRBV3-1
J gene: TRBJ2-1
D gene: -
clone size: many
CDR3 protein: CASSHFLLRTGEQFF
CDR3 DNA: TGTGCCAGCAGCCATTTCCTTCTCCGTACTGGTGAGCAGTTCTTC

V gene: TRBV6-6
J gene: TRBJ2-1
D gene: -
clone size: -
CDR3 protein: CASSYSVSYNEQFF
CDR3 DNA: TGTGCCAGCAGTTACTCCGTCTCCTACAATGAGCAGTTCTTC

V gene: TRBV20-1
J gene: TRBJ2-1
D gene: TRBD2
clone size: -
CDR3 protein: CSAKASGYNEQFF
CDR3 DNA: TGCAGTGCTAAGGCTAGCGGTTACAATGAGCAGTTCTTC

V gene: TRBV2
J gene: TRBJ2-6
D gene: TRBD1
clone size: -
CDR3 protein: CASSVKTGPGANVLTF
CDR3 DNA: TGTGCCAGCAGCGTTAAGACAGGGCCAGGGGCCAACGTCCTGACTTTC

V gene: TRBV28
J gene: TRBJ2-7
D gene: TRBD1
clone size: few
CDR3 protein: CASSLQAGQVYEQYF
CDR3 DNA: TGTGCCAGCAGTTTGCAGGCGGGACAGGTCTACGAGCAGTACTTC

V gene: TRBV5-1
J gene: TRBJ2-7
D gene: -
clone size: few
CDR3 protein: CASSHETYYEQYF
CDR3 DNA: TGCGCCAGCAGCCACGAAACCTACTACGAGCAGTACTTC

V gene: TRBV20-1
J gene: TRBJ2-3
D gene: TRBD2
clone size: -
CDR3 protein: CSARGLAGGTDTQYF
CDR3 DNA: TGCAGTGCTAGGGGGCTAGCGGGAGGCACAGATACGCAGTATTTT

V gene: TRBV20-1
J gene: TRBJ2-3
D gene: -
clone size: many
CDR3 protein: CSARLDNTDTQYF
CDR3 DNA: TGCAGTGCTAGGTTGGACAACACAGATACGCAGTATTTT

V gene: TRBV5-1
J gene: TRBJ1-2
D gene: -
clone size: -
CDR3 protein: CASSLEQNLGGYTF
CDR3 DNA: TGCGCCAGCAGCTTGGAGCAGAATCTAGGCGGCTACACCTTC

V gene: TRBV11-2
J gene: TRBJ2-3
D gene: -
clone size: few
CDR3 protein: CASSFRSTDTQYF
CDR3 DNA: TGTGCCAGCAGCTTTCGAAGCACAGATACGCAGTATTTT

V gene: TRBV12-3/TRBV12-4
J gene: TRBJ2-7
D gene: TRBD1
clone size: few
CDR3 protein: CASSLRDSTTYEQYF
CDR3 DNA: TGTGCCAGCAGTTTAAGGGACAGCACCACCTACGAGCAGTACTTC

V gene: TRBV11-2
J gene: TRBJ2-3
D gene: -
clone size: -
CDR3 protein: CASSSHQGRGTDTQYF
CDR3 DNA: TGTGCCAGCAGCTCCCACCAGGGAAGAGGCACAGATACGCAGTATTTT

V gene: TRBV4-1
J gene: TRBJ2-6
D gene: TRBD2
clone size: few
CDR3 protein: CASRPMGEGRSGANVLTF
CDR3 DNA: TGCGCCAGCAGACCGATGGGGGAGGGCCGATCTGGGGCCAACGTCCTGACTTTC

V gene: TRBV28
J gene: TRBJ1-1
D gene: -
clone size: once
CDR3 protein: CASSLRVSWGRTEAFF
CDR3 DNA: TGTGCCAGCAGTTTGAGAGTCAGCTGGGGGAGGACTGAAGCTTTCTTT

V gene: TRBV4-1
J gene: TRBJ2-1
D gene: -
clone size: -
CDR3 protein: CASSQVVRANEQFF
CDR3 DNA: TGCGCCAGCAGCCAAGTTGTCAGGGCCAATGAGCAGTTCTTC